Presented here are 30 T cell receptor beta chains from one specimen sequenced in a study of blood T cell repertoires in COVID-19. Profiling relied on immunoSEQ multiplex PCR, and the TCRdb table lists in-frame clones only, not all of them. The table includes approximately 290,000 clones, approximately 90% detected once. Input material: peripheral blood. These receptor sequences come from a man in his thirties or forties with acute or convalescent COVID-19.

CDR3 sequence reads: CASSVGGSTGNTIYF. CDR3 coding DNA: TGTGCCAGCAGCGTAGGAGGCTCTACTGGAAACACCATATATTTT. V is TRBV9 and J is TRBJ1-3; D remains unclear. The length of the CDR3 is 15 residues. Trimming took 0 bases from V and 2 from J, leaving 9 bases between them. CDR1 is SGDLS and CDR2 is YYNGEE in the germline V gene.

This chain links TRBV25-1 with TRBJ1-2; D remains ambiguous. Between the trimmed V and J ends, which lost 2 bases and 5 bases, there was a span of 6 bases. Germline V gene lookup returns CDR1 MGHDK and CDR2 SYGVNS. The CDR3 is 12 residues long. The CDR3 sequence: CASSEPYYGYTF. CDR3 coding DNA: TGTGCCAGCAGTGAACCGTATTATGGCTACACCTTC.

The V gene is TRBV18, the J gene TRBJ1-2, with D possibly TRBD1 on 5 matching bases. V lost 3 bases, J lost 6 bases, and 8 bases lay in between. Per germline, CDR1 KGHSH and CDR2 LQKENI. This CDR3 has 12 amino acids. CDR3: CASSPSTDGYTF. The CDR3 nucleotides are TGTGCCAGCTCACCCTCGACAGATGGCTACACCTTC.

The chain has TRBV11-3 and TRBJ2-5; D possibly corresponds to TRBD2 (6 bases). V dropped 1 base and J dropped 3 bases, with 12 bases sitting between them. CDR1 is SGHNT and CDR2 is YENEEA in the germline V gene. There are 15 residues in the CDR3. The DNA for the CDR3 is TGTGCCAGCAGCTTAGGAGGGACGGGGGAAGAGACCCAGTACTTC. Translated, it gives CASSLGGTGEETQYF.

This rearrangement joins TRBV4-2 to TRBJ2-3; D might be TRBD2 (7 bases). The germline V gene encodes CDR1 LGHNA and CDR2 YNFKEQ. Deletions cut 2 bases from V and 3 bases from J, with 18 bases between. CDR3 size: 17 residues. DNA of the CDR3: TGTGCCAGCAGCCAAAGCGGAAGGGGGGGCGATACAGATACGCAGTATTTT. Its translation is CASSQSGRGGDTDTQYF.

CDR3 bases: TGTGCCAGCAGTTTATCGAGTTGGACTAGCGGGATAAACGGGGAGCTGTTTTTT. This sequence encodes CASSLSSWTSGINGELFF. The V and J genes are TRBV27 and TRBJ2-2, with 12 bases aligning to TRBD2. The CDR3 has 18 residues. The germline V gene encodes CDR1 MNHEY and CDR2 SMNVEV (reference sequence). V shed 0 bases, J shed 7 bases, and the junction held 9 bases outside the gene matches.

The genes are TRBV14 and TRBJ2-6; TRBD2 agrees at 8 bases. With V trimmed by 4 bases and J by 1 base, 9 bases remained unmatched. This CDR3 is built from 18 residues. Germline V gives CDR1 SGHDN, CDR2 FVKESK. The CDR3 sequence: CASSPKAGGASGANVLTF. In DNA, the CDR3 is TGTGCCAGCAGCCCGAAGGCGGGGGGCGCATCTGGGGCCAACGTCCTGACTTTC.

The gene calls are TRBV28 and TRBJ1-1, with a possible D match to TRBD1 (5 bases). CDR1 MDHEN and CDR2 SYDVKM come from the germline V gene. This CDR3 region has 15 residues. V gave up 1 base and J gave up 5 bases, with 14 bases separating them. CDR3: CASSLSGRRGTEAFF. Written as DNA, the CDR3 is TGTGCCAGCAGTTTATCGGGGCGGAGGGGAACTGAAGCTTTCTTT. The variable domain in full, completed from reference TRBV28 and TRBJ1-1, reads DVKVTQSSRYLVKRTGEKVFLECVQDMDHENMFWYRQDPGLGLRLIYFSYDVKMKEKGDIPEGYSVSREKKERFSLILESASTNQTSMYLCASSLSGRRGTEAFFGQGTRLTVV.

The chain has TRBV11-2 and TRBJ2-5; possible D gene TRBD2, 6 bases. CDR3 length: 13 residues. The germline V and J ends were trimmed by 5 bases and 1 base, with 8 bases remaining between them. In germline, CDR1 is SGHAT, CDR2 FQNNGV. DNA for the CDR3: TGTGCCAGCAGCCGGGACTTCCAAGAGACCCAGTACTTC. Its translation is CASSRDFQETQYF.

This chain connects TRBV27 to TRBJ1-6, with D perhaps matching TRBD1 (5 bases). The ends were cut back, 2 bases at V and 9 bases at J, with 8 bases in the middle. Germline V CDR1 and CDR2: MNHEY, SMNVEV (reference sequence). The CDR3 consists of 13 residues. In DNA form, the CDR3 reads TGTGCCAGCAGTTTACAGGGTCTTTCACCCCTCCACTTT. This sequence encodes CASSLQGLSPLHF.

This clone was picked up one time. V gene TRBV28 combines with J gene TRBJ1-2, with 9 bases matching TRBD1. The CDR3 has 18 residues. Germline trimming cut 5 bases from V and 6 bases from J; bases unmatched to any gene: 19. Germline-derived CDR1 and CDR2 are MDHEN and SYDVKM. The CDR3 loop reads CASSLFFQIWGQGNGYTF. In nucleotides, the CDR3 is TGTGCCAGCAGTCTTTTTTTTCAAATTTGGGGACAGGGAAATGGCTACACCTTC.

This rearrangement joins TRBV5-1 to TRBJ2-4; TRBD2 agrees at 9 bases. The germline CDR1 and CDR2 sequences are SGHRS and YFSETQ. CDR3 length: 17 amino acids. Losses at the gene ends were 4 bases for V and 3 bases for J; bases not matched to a gene: 11. As DNA, the CDR3 is TGCGCCAGCAGCGGGAGCGGGGGGATTCTTGGCAAAAACATTCAGTACTTC. Its protein is CASSGSGGILGKNIQYF. The complete variable domain, with remaining parts taken from reference TRBV5-1 and TRBJ2-4, reads KAGVTQTPRYLIKTRGQQVTLSCSPISGHRSVSWYQQTPGQGLQFLFEYFSETQRNKGNFPGRFSGRQFSNSRSEMNVSTLELGDSALYLCASSGSGGILGKNIQYFGAGTRLSVL.

The gene calls are TRBV4-2 and TRBJ2-3; possible D gene TRBD2, 6 bases. Trimming removed 1 base at V and 6 bases at J, with 17 bases between. From germline, CDR1 is LGHNA and CDR2 YNFKEQ. The CDR3 is 16 residues long. The chain's CDR3 is CASSQVLAGLRDTQYF. For the CDR3, the DNA is TGTGCCAGCAGCCAAGTTCTGGCGGGGCTAAGGGATACGCAGTATTTT.

The chain links TRBV9 to TRBJ2-2; TRBD1 might be the D (5 bases). V was pared by 4 bases and J by 4 bases, with 8 bases between. The CDR3 contains 13 residues. Germline CDR1 is SGDLS and CDR2 is YYNGEE. CDR3 nucleotide sequence: TGTGCCAGCAGCCGACAGACCACCGGGGAGCTGTTTTTT. This codes for CASSRQTTGELFF.

This clone was seen once. V gene TRBV2 combines with J gene TRBJ1-5; D unclear. Germline V gives CDR1 SNHLY, CDR2 FYNNEI. This CDR3 is 15 amino acids long. Trimming took 1 base from V and 7 from J, leaving 14 bases between them. The CDR3 sequence is CASSEGRLYGQPQHF. CDR3 sequence (DNA): TGTGCCAGCAGTGAAGGACGACTCTATGGGCAGCCCCAGCATTTT.

This chain uses TRBV30 with TRBJ1-5; D is perhaps TRBD1 (5 bases). Germline CDR1 is GTSNPN and CDR2 is SVGIG (reference sequence). CDR3 size: 15 residues. V lost 0 bases to trimming and J lost 0 bases, with 9 bases between them. CDR3 nucleotide sequence: TGTGCCTGGAGTGTTCGGACATATAGCAATCAGCCCCAGCATTTT. Amino acids: CAWSVRTYSNQPQHF.

The chain employs TRBV27 and TRBJ2-5; the match to TRBD2 covers 11 bases. J gave up 5 bases and V 5 bases, and 7 bases lay outside the gene matches. The CDR3 has 15 amino acids. The germline gives CDR1 MNHEY, CDR2 SMNVEV (reference sequence). The CDR3: CASSARLAGMETQYF. Written as DNA, the CDR3 is TGTGCCAGCAGTGCCCGACTAGCGGGGATGGAGACCCAGTACTTC.

The chain couples TRBV19 to TRBJ2-1; perhaps TRBD1 as D (6 bases). This CDR3 region has 16 residues. V was pared by 4 bases and J by 2 bases, with 15 bases between. The V gene's germline CDR1 is LNHDA and CDR2 SQIVND (reference sequence). The CDR3 loop reads CASSKRTGNAYNEQFF. The CDR3 nucleotides read TGTGCCAGTAGTAAACGCACAGGGAACGCCTACAATGAGCAGTTCTTC.

This chain links TRBV6-5 with TRBJ2-7; 7 nucleotides line up with TRBD1. Germline V gives CDR1 MNHEY, CDR2 SVGAGI. The V and J ends lost 5 bases and 2 bases, in that order; junction bases with no gene match: 6. The CDR3 loop spans 14 amino acids. Written as DNA, the CDR3 is TGTGCCAGCAGTCCCCAAGGACAGGCCTACGAGCAGTACTTC. Translating gives CASSPQGQAYEQYF.

The rearrangement links TRBV2 to TRBJ2-1; no clear D gene. The CDR3 consists of 13 residues. Germline V gives CDR1 SNHLY, CDR2 FYNNEI. Trimming pared 7 bases from V and 6 bases from J, leaving 13 bases between. Here the CDR3 DNA reads TGTGCCAGCACCCTAGTTAGGAGCAATGAGCAGTTCTTC. Translated: CASTLVRSNEQFF.

V gene TRBV19 combines with J gene TRBJ2-7; a weak D match, TRBD1 (6 bases). This CDR3 spans 14 amino acids. Germline CDR1 reads LNHDA; CDR2 reads SQIVND (reference sequence). Trimming left V 5 bases short and J 0 bases short, with 11 bases between. In DNA form, the CDR3 reads TGTGCCAGTAGTGTCGGACAGATCTCCTACGAGCAGTACTTC. This codes for CASSVGQISYEQYF. Complete variable domain (other parts from reference TRBV19 and TRBJ2-7): DGGITQSPKYLFRKEGQNVTLSCEQNLNHDAMYWYRQDPGQGLRLIYYSQIVNDFQKGDIAEGYSVSREKKESFPLTVTSAQKNPTAFYLCASSVGQISYEQYFGPGTRLTVT.

The rearrangement joins TRBV7-2 to TRBJ1-2; D is possibly TRBD1 (5 bases). Germline CDR1 SGHTA, CDR2 FQGNSA. The V and J ends lost 1 base and 8 bases respectively, with 14 bases between them. This CDR3 spans 14 amino acids. CDR3 sequence reads: CASSLVTQGQGYTF. CDR3 nucleotide sequence: TGTGCCAGCAGCTTAGTAACCCAGGGCCAGGGCTACACCTTC. The full variable domain, completed using reference TRBV7-2 and TRBJ1-2, is GAGVSQSPSNKVTEKGKDVELRCDPISGHTALYWYRQSLGQGLEFLIYFQGNSAPDKSGLPSDRFSAERTGGSVSTLTIQRTQQEDSAVYLCASSLVTQGQGYTFGSGTRLTVV.

The CDR3 is CASSLRDRGVSPLHF. DNA of the CDR3: TGTGCCAGCAGTCTACGCGACAGGGGAGTTTCACCCCTCCACTTT. The chain combines TRBV6-5 with TRBJ1-6, with 8 bases lining up with TRBD1. CDR3 size: 15 residues. After removal of 5 bases from V and 9 bases from J, the junction contained 9 bases not matched to a gene. Per the germline V gene, CDR1 is MNHEY and CDR2 is SVGAGI.

This chain links TRBV11-1 with TRBJ2-7; perhaps TRBD1 as D (6 bases). The CDR3 extends over 13 amino acids. The V end was cut by 5 bases, the J end by 5 bases, with 13 bases between. CDR1 and CDR2 from the germline V gene are SGHAT and FQDESV (reference sequence). CDR3 sequence reads: CASSPGVLNEQYF. In DNA form, the CDR3 reads TGTGCCAGCAGCCCAGGGGTCTTGAACGAGCAGTACTTC. Drawing the rest from reference TRBV11-1 and TRBJ2-7, the complete variable domain is EAEVAQSPRYKITEKSQAVAFWCDPISGHATLYWYRQILGQGPELLVQFQDESVVDDSQLPKDRFSAERLKGVDSTLKIQPAELGDSAMYLCASSPGVLNEQYFGPGTRLTVT.

Comments on this clone: One end of the junction varies from germline; a read error may be responsible. The chain carries TRBV7-2 and TRBJ2-5; D is possibly TRBD2 (5 bases). Per the germline V gene, CDR1 is SGHTA and CDR2 is FQGNSA. This CDR3 comprises 13 residues. The CDR3 reads CASSLPPKLGKNF. The DNA of the CDR3 is TGTGCCAGCAGCTTACCACCCAAACTAGGGAAGAACTTC.

This rearrangement joins TRBV19 to TRBJ2-1, with 7 bases that match TRBD2. The CDR3 has 15 amino acids. Germline V gene sequence: CDR1 LNHDA, CDR2 SQIVND (reference sequence). V lost 5 bases and J lost 8; bases outside the gene matches: 12. In DNA form, the CDR3 reads TGTGCCAGTAGTTACGGGCGGGGGATGGTCTATGAGCAGTTCTTC. Protein: CASSYGRGMVYEQFF.

The J gene is TRBJ1-2, the V gene TRBV28; 7 bases line up with TRBD1. Germline V gives CDR1 MDHEN, CDR2 SYDVKM. The V and J ends lost 3 bases and 8 bases, in that order; junction bases with no gene match: 3. This CDR3 is 12 amino acids long. The CDR3 nucleotides are TGTGCCAGCAGTTTGAGACAGGGAGGCTACACCTTC. This encodes CASSLRQGGYTF.

The rearrangement links TRBV5-1 to TRBJ2-1; tentatively, D is TRBD2 (9 bases). Germline values: CDR1 SGHRS, CDR2 YFSETQ. The V gene lost 5 bases and the J gene lost 0 bases, with 24 bases spanning the gap. CDR3 length: 19 amino acids. CDR3 residues: CASRTGVGGRASSYNEQFF. The CDR3 DNA reads TGCGCCAGCAGGACAGGGGTCGGCGGGAGGGCCTCCTCCTACAATGAGCAGTTCTTC.

A single count supports this clone. The gene calls are TRBV23-1 and TRBJ1-2; D is undetermined. TRBV23-1 is flagged as an ORF with uncertain function. Deletions cut 3 bases from V and 6 bases from J, with 14 bases between. The CDR3 consists of 14 residues. CDR3 DNA: TGCGCCAGCAGTCAGACGACCGGGTTCGATGGCTACACCTTC. The encoded protein is CASSQTTGFDGYTF.

The CDR3 coding sequence is TGTGCCAGTAGTATAGACCCGGGACAGTACTACGAGCAGTACTTC. Residues: CASSIDPGQYYEQYF. The chain uses TRBV19 and TRBJ2-7, with 7 bases lining up with TRBD1. Germline V CDR1 and CDR2: LNHDA, SQIVND (reference sequence). CDR3 length: 15 residues. V was clipped by 0 bases and J by 3 bases; unmatched bases: 5.